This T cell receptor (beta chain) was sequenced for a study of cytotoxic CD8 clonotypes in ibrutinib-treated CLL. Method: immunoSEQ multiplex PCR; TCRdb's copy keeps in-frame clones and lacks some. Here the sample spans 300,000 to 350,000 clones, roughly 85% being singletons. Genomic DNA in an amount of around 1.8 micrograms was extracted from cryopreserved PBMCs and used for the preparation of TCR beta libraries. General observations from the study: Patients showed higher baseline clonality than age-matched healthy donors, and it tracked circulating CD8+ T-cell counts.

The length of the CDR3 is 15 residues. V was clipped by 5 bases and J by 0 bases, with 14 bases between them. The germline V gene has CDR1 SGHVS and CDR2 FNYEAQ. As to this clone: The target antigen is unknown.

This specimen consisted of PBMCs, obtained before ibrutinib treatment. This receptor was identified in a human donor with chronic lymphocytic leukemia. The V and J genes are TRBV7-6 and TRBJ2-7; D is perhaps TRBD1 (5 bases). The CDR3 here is CASSRFEGDSYEQYF. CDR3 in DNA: TGTGCCAGCAGCCGGTTCGAAGGGGACTCCTACGAGCAGTACTTC.